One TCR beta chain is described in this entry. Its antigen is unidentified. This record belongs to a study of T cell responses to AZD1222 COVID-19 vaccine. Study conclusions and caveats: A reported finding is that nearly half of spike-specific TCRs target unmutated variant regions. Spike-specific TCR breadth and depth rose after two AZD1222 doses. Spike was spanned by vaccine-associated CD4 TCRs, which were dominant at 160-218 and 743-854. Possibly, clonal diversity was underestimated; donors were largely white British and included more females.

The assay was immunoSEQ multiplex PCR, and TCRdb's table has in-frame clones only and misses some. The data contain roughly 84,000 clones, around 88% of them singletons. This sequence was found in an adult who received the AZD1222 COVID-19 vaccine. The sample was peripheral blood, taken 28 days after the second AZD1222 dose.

As DNA, the CDR3 is TGTGCCAGCGGACGGCAGATGAACACTGAAGCTTTCTTT. It translates to CASGRQMNTEAFF. The J gene is TRBJ1-1, the V gene TRBV6-1; no definite D call. The germline V gene encodes CDR1 MNHNS and CDR2 SASEGT. V was cut by 8 bases and J by 0 bases, with 10 bases left in between. The length of the CDR3 is 13 residues.